The 3 T cell receptor beta chains below all came from one sample that was sequenced in a study of cytomegalovirus exposure and HLA in healthy donors. PCR employed 60 Vbeta and 13 Jbeta primers. Generated by immunoSEQ multiplex PCR, the TCRdb table keeps only in-frame clones and is missing some. This sample contains roughly 110,000 clones. Sequenced sample: PBMCs. Every receptor here comes from a man aged 25-45 years in good health and CMV-seronegative.

The rearrangement joins TRBV5-1 to TRBJ1-2, with D tentatively TRBD1 (6 bases). The CDR3 runs 15 residues. Per germline, CDR1 SGHRS and CDR2 YFSETQ. The V end lost 0 bases, the J end lost 8 bases, and 17 bases lay between the germline ends. The CDR3 sequence: CASSLAPTGNKGYTF. The CDR3 DNA sequence: TGCGCCAGCAGCTTGGCGCCCACAGGGAACAAGGGCTACACCTTC.

The J gene is TRBJ2-1, the V gene TRBV10-1; D remains unclear. V was trimmed by 4 bases and J by 6 bases, leaving 22 bases between them. Looked up from germline, CDR1 is WNHNN and CDR2 is SYGVQD (reference sequence). The CDR3 runs to 17 residues. The CDR3 nucleotides read TGCGCCAGCAGTGGGGTACACGGGTCTTTCGTTCTCAATGAGCAGTTCTTC. This translates into CASSGVHGSFVLNEQFF.

The V call is TRBV7-2, the J call TRBJ1-4, with 7 nucleotides matching TRBD1. Germline V gene lookup returns CDR1 SGHTA and CDR2 FQGNSA. V dropped 5 bases and J dropped 2; count of bases not matched to a gene: 2. This CDR3 is built from 14 residues. The CDR3 DNA reads as TGTGCCAGCAGCCGAGGGGGCACTAATGAAAAACTGTTTTTT. The encoded protein is CASSRGGTNEKLFF.